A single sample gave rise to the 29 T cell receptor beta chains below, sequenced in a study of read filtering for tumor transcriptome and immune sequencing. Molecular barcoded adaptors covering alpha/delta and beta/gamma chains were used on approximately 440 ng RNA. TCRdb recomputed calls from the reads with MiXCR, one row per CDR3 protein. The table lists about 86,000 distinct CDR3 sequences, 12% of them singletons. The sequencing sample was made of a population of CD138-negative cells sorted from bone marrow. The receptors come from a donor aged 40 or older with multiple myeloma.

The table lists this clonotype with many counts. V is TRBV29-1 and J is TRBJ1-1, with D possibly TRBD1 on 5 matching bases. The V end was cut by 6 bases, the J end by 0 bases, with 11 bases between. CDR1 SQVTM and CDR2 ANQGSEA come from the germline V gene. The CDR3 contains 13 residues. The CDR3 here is CSVTRELNTEAFF. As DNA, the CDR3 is TGCAGCGTGACCAGGGAGCTGAACACTGAAGCTTTCTTT.

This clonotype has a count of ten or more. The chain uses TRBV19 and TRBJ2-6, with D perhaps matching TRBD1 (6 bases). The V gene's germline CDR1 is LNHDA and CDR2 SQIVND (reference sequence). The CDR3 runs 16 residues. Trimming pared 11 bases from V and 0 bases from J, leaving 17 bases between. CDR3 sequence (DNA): TGTGCCGTTAACAGGGCGAAAAGCTCTGGGGCCAACGTCCTGACTTTC. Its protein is CAVNRAKSSGANVLTF.

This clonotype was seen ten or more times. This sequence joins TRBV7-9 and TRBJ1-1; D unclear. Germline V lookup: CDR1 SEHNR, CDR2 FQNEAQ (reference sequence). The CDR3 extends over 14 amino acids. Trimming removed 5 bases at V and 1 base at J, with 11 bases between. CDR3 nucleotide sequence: TGTGCCAGCAGCCAGTCTTTCCGGAACACTGAAGCTTTCTTT. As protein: CASSQSFRNTEAFF.

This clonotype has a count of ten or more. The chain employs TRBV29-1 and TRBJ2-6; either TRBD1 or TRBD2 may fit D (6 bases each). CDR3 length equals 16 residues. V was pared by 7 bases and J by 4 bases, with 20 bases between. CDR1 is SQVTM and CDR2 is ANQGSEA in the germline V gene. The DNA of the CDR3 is TGCAGCGCCCTCGTGATGGGGGCGGGGGGGGCCAACGTCCTGACTTTC. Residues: CSALVMGAGGANVLTF.

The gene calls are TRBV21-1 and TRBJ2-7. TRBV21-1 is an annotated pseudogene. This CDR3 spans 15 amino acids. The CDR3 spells CASRRDLSPTCEQYF. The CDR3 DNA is TGTGCCAGCAGGCGAGACTTGTCGCCTACCTGCGAGCAGTACTTC.

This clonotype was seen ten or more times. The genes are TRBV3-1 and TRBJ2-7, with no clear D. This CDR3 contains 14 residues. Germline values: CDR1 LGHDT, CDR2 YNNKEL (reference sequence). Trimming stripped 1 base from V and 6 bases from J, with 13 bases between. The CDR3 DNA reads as TGTGCCAGCAGCCAAGGTACCCAAACGGGCGAGCAGTACTTC. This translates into CASSQGTQTGEQYF.

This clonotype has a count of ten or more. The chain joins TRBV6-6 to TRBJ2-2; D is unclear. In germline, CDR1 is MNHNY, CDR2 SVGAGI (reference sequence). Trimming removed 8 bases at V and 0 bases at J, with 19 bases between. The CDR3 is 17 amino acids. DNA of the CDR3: TGTGCCAGCTCATTTGTGGGCAGACCCGCGAACACCGGGGAGCTGTTTTTT. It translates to CASSFVGRPANTGELFF.

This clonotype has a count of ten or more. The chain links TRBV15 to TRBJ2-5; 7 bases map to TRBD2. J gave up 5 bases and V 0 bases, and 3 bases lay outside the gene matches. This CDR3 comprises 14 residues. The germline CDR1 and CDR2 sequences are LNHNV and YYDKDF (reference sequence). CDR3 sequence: CATSRDNGGETQYF. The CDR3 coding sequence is TGTGCCACCAGCAGAGATAACGGGGGGGAGACCCAGTACTTC.

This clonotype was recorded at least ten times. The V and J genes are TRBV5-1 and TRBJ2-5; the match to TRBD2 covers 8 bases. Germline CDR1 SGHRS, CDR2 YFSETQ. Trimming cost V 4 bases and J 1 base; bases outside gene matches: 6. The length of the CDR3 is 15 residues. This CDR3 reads CASSRLAGSQETQYF. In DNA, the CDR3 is TGCGCCAGCAGCAGGTTAGCGGGAAGCCAAGAGACCCAGTACTTC. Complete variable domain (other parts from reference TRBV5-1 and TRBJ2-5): KAGVTQTPRYLIKTRGQQVTLSCSPISGHRSVSWYQQTPGQGLQFLFEYFSETQRNKGNFPGRFSGRQFSNSRSEMNVSTLELGDSALYLCASSRLAGSQETQYFGPGTRLLVL.

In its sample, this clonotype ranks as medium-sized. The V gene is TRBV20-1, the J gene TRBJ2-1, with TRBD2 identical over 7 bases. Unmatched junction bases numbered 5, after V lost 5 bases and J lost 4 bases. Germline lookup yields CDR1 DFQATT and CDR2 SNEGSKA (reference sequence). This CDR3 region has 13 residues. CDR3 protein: CSAGAGAYNEQFF. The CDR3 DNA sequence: TGCAGTGCTGGCGCGGGAGCATACAATGAGCAGTTCTTC.

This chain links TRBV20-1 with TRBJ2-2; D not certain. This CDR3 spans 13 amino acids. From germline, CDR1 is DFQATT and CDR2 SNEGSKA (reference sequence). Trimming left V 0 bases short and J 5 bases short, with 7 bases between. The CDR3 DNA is TGCAGTGCTAGAGATAGGGTAACCGGGGAGCTGTTTTTT. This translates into CSARDRVTGELFF.

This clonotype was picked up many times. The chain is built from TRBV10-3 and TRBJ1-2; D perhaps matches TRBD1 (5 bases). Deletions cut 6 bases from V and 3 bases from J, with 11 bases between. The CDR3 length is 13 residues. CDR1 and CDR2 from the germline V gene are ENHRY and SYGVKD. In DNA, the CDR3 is TGTGCCATCAGCCCCGGGACCGACTATGGCTACACCTTC. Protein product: CAISPGTDYGYTF.

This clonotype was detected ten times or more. The CDR3 nucleotides are TGTGCCAGCAGTCCTCCGAGACTAGCGTCTAGGTACGAGCAGTACTTC. This translates into CASSPPRLASRYEQYF. This chain uses TRBV7-2 with TRBJ2-7; the match to TRBD2 covers 8 bases. CDR1 is SGHTA, CDR2 FQGNSA, per germline. The CDR3 consists of 16 residues. V shed 6 bases and J 4 bases; nucleotides not matched to a gene: 14.

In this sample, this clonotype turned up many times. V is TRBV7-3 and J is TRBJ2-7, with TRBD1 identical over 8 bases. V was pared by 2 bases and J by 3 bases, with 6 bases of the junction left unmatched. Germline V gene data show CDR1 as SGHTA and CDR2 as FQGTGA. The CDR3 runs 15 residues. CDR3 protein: CASSLSGGNIYEQYF. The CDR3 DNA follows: TGTGCCAGCAGCTTATCAGGGGGCAATATCTACGAGCAGTACTTC. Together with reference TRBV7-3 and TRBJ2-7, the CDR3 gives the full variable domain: GAGVSQTPSNKVTEKGKYVELRCDPISGHTALYWYRQSLGQGPEFLIYFQGTGAADDSGLPNDRFFAVRPEGSVSTLKIQRTERGDSAVYLCASSLSGGNIYEQYFGPGTRLTVT.

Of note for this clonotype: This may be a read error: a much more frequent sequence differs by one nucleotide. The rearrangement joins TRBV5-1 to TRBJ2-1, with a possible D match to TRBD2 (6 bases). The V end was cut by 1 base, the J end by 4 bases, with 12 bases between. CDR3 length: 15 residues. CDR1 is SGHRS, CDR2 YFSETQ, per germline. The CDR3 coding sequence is TGCGCCAGCAGCTTGAGGCTAGCGTCTTACAATGAGCAGTTCTTC. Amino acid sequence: CASSLRLASYNEQFF.

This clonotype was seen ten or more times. In nucleotides, the CDR3 is TGTGCCAGCACGAGGGAGATCACAGATACGCAGTATTTT. The encoded protein is CASTREITDTQYF. The chain is built from TRBV2 and TRBJ2-3; D possibly corresponds to TRBD2 (5 bases). The CDR3 contains 13 residues. Germline V gene data show CDR1 as SNHLY and CDR2 as FYNNEI. V shed 7 bases and J shed 2 bases, with 10 bases lying between them.

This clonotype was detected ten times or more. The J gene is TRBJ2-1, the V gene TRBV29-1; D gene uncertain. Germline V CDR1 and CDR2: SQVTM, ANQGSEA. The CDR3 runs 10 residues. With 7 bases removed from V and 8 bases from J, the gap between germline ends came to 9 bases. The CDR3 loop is CSAQLDEQFF. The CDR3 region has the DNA TGCAGCGCTCAATTGGATGAGCAGTTCTTC.

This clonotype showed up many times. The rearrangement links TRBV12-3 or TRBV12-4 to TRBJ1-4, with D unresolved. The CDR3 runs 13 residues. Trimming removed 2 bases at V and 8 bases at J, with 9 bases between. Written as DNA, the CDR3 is TGTGCCAGCAGTTTAAATTTGGAAGAAAAACTGTTTTTT. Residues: CASSLNLEEKLFF.

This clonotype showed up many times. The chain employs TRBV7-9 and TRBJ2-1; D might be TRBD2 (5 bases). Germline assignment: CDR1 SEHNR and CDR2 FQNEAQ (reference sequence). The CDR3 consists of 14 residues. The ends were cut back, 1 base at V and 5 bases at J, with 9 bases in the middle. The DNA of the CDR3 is TGTGCCAGCAGCTTAGACGGACTGCACAATGAGCAGTTCTTC. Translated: CASSLDGLHNEQFF.

In nucleotides, the CDR3 is TGCAGTGCTGATGAAAGGGGGGGGAAACTGTTTTTT. Protein product: CSADERGGKLFF. V and J are TRBV20-1 and TRBJ1-4; possible D gene TRBD1, 6 bases. This CDR3 region has 12 residues. The V and J ends lost 5 bases and 11 bases respectively, with 15 bases between them. Germline V lookup: CDR1 DFQATT, CDR2 SNEGSKA (reference sequence).

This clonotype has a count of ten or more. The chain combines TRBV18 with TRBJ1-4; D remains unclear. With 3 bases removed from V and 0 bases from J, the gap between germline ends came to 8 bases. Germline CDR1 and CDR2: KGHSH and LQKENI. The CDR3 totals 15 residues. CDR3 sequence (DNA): TGTGCCAGCTCACCCCGAGAGGCAACTAATGAAAAACTGTTTTTT. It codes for CASSPREATNEKLFF.

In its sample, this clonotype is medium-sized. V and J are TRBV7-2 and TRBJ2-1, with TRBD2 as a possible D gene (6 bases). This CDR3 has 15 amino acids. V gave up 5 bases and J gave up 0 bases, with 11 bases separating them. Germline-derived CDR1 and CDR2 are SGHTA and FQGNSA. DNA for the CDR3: TGTGCCAGCAGCGGGGACTGGAGCTCCTACAATGAGCAGTTCTTC. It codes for CASSGDWSSYNEQFF. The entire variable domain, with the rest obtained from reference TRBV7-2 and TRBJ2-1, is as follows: GAGVSQSPSNKVTEKGKDVELRCDPISGHTALYWYRQSLGQGLEFLIYFQGNSAPDKSGLPSDRFSAERTGGSVSTLTIQRTQQEDSAVYLCASSGDWSSYNEQFFGPGTRLTVL.

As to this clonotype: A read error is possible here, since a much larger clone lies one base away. The CDR3 sequence is CASAPITGEEQYF. In DNA, the CDR3 is TGTGCCAGCGCCCCTATTACGGGCGAAGAGCAGTACTTC. The chain carries TRBV6-6 and TRBJ2-7, with no clear D. The V gene's germline CDR1 is MNHNY and CDR2 SVGAGI (reference sequence). V dropped 8 bases and J dropped 7 bases, with 18 bases sitting between them. This CDR3 contains 13 residues.

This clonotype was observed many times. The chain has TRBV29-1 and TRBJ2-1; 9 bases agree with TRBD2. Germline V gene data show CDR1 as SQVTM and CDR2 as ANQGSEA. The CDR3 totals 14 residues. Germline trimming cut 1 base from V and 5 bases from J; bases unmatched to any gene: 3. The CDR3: CSVEARLADNEQFF. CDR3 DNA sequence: TGCAGCGTTGAAGCTAGACTAGCGGACAATGAGCAGTTCTTC.

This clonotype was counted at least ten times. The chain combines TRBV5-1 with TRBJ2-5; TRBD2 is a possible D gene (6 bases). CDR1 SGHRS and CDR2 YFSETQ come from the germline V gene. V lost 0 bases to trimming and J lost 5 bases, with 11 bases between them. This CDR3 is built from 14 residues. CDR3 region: CASSLVSGGETQYF. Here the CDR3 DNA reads TGCGCCAGCAGCTTGGTTTCCGGGGGTGAGACCCAGTACTTC.

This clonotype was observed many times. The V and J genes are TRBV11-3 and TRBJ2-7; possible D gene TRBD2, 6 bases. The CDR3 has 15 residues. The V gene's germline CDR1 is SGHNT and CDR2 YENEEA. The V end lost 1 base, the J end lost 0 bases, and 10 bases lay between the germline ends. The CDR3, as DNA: TGTGCCAGCAGCTTAGCCGTCGGGAGCTCCTACGAGCAGTACTTC. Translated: CASSLAVGSSYEQYF.

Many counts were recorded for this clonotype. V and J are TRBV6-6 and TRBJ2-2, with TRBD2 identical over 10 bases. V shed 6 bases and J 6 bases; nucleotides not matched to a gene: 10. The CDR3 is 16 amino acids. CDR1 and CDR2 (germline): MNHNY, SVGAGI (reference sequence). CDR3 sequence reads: CASRLAGGGGPGELFF. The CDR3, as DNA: TGTGCCAGCAGATTAGCGGGAGGTGGCGGGCCCGGGGAGCTGTTTTTT.

Written as DNA, the CDR3 is TGCGCCAGCAGCCCCCGGGCAGTAATCAATGAGCAGTTCTTC. Amino acid sequence: CASSPRAVINEQFF. The chain has TRBV5-1 and TRBJ2-1; D unresolved. CDR1 SGHRS and CDR2 YFSETQ come from the germline V gene. V lost 4 bases and J 6 bases, leaving 14 bases between the germline ends. This CDR3 has 14 residues. The variable domain in full, with the rest retrieved from reference TRBV5-1 and TRBJ2-1, is KAGVTQTPRYLIKTRGQQVTLSCSPISGHRSVSWYQQTPGQGLQFLFEYFSETQRNKGNFPGRFSGRQFSNSRSEMNVSTLELGDSALYLCASSPRAVINEQFFGPGTRLTVL.

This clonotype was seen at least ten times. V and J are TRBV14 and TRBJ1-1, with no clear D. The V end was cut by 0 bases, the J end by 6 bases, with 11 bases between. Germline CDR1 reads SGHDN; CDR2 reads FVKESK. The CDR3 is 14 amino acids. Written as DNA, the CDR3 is TGTGCCAGCAGCCAAGAAGTGTCATTCGCTGAAGCTTTCTTT. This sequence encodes CASSQEVSFAEAFF.